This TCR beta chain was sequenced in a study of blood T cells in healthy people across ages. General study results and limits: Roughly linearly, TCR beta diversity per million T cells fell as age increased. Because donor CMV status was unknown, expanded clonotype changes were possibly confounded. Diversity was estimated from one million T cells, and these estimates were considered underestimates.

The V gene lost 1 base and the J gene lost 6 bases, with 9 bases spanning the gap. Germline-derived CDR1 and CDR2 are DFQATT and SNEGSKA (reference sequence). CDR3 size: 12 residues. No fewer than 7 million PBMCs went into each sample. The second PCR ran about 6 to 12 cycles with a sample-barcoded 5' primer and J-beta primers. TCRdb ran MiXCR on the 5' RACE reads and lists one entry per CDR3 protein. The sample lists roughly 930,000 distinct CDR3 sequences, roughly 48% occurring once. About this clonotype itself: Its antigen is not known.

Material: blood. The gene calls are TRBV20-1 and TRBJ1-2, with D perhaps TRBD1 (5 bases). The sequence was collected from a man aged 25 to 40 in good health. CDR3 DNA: TGCAGTGCTAGAGGGGGCGCGGATGGCTACACCTTC. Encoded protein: CSARGGADGYTF.